This TCR beta chain was sequenced during a study of response to subunit inactivated influenza vaccine. Findings and limits, study-wide: The authors offered the suggestion that each seasonal influenza vaccination recruits few new T cells.

The CDR3 consists of 13 residues. The V end was cut by 2 bases, the J end by 1 base, with 9 bases between. Germline V lookup: CDR1 SQVTM, CDR2 ANQGSEA. Using its own MiXCR run on the RT-PCR reads, TCRdb lists one record per CDR3 protein. Found here are some 540,000 distinct CDR3 sequences, 20% to 25% of them singletons; the top ten hold 2.5% to 3%. Comment on this clonotype: Its antigen is unknown.

These same data were also listed under a study on T cells expressing NK-cell markers. This second study says: Researchers built TCR beta cDNA using 5'RACE template switching with UMIs. Top CD8+ clonotypes included the dominant CD3+CD56+NKG2C+ clonotypes in several donors. One observes that, in a few donors, these clonotypes were also the leading ones within the CD3+CD56-NKG2C+ fraction. Unclear, still, was the HCMV specificity of the expanded NKG2C+ T cell clones.

The rearrangement links TRBV29-1 to TRBJ2-7, with D possibly TRBD1 on 5 matching bases. Here the sequenced sample was CD4+ T cells sorted from PBMCs, taken roughly 12 days after vaccination. This clonotype was sampled from a man aged 50 to 60 who received an inactivated influenza vaccine. The CDR3 loop is CSVEQGGSYEQYF. CDR3 bases: TGCAGCGTTGAACAGGGTGGTTCCTACGAGCAGTACTTC.